The 20 T cell receptor beta chains below were found in one sample sequenced in a study of CD8 T cells in ankylosing spondylitis (TCRdb year 2017). Library preparation was by 5' RACE. The listed sequencing device is Illumina HiSeq 2500. TCRdb passed the public sequencing reads through fastp at Q25 and MiXCR, retaining productive beta sequences. Rows with a matching CDR3 protein are joined into one entry that keeps the most common DNA and genes. This sample comprises a few hundred thousand distinct CDR3 sequences, roughly 22% of them detected only once. The ten largest account for roughly 14% of the sample. The sequenced sample consisted of blood, either unsorted or a sorted T cell fraction (not recorded which). Receptors originate from a male donor with ankylosing spondylitis or in good health (not recorded which).

CDR3 amino acids: CASRPPGPVEQYF. The CDR3 DNA follows: TGTGCCAGCAGACCGCCGGGGCCGGTCGAGCAGTACTTC. The rearrangement links TRBV11-2 to TRBJ2-7; D is perhaps TRBD1 or TRBD2 (5 bases each). CDR3 size: 13 residues. The germline gives CDR1 SGHAT, CDR2 FQNNGV. The V and J ends lost 6 bases and 6 bases respectively, with 15 bases between them. Full variable domain (outside the CDR3, taken from reference TRBV11-2 and TRBJ2-7): EAGVAQSPRYKIIEKRQSVAFWCNPISGHATLYWYQQILGQGPKLLIQFQNNGVVDDSQLPKDRFSAERLKGVDSTLKIQPAKLEDSAVYLCASRPPGPVEQYFGPGTRLTVT.

This chain links TRBV29-1 with TRBJ1-1; D perhaps matches TRBD1 (6 bases). The germline V gene encodes CDR1 SQVTM and CDR2 ANQGSEA. V was shortened by 3 bases and J by 6 bases, with 11 bases between the two germline ends. The CDR3 runs to 12 residues. The CDR3 reads CSVEVRGPEAFF. Written as DNA, the CDR3 is TGCAGCGTTGAGGTCAGGGGCCCTGAAGCTTTCTTT.

This clonotype was observed a few times. The V and J genes are TRBV6-1 and TRBJ2-2; 11 bases line up with TRBD2. The CDR3 spans 18 residues. Per the germline V gene, CDR1 is MNHNS and CDR2 is SASEGT. The J segment lost 5 bases and the V segment lost 6 bases, leaving 14 bases of the junction unmatched. The CDR3 DNA reads TGTGCCAGCAGCCGCGAGGGTAGCGGGGGGGCAATGACCGGGGAGCTGTTTTTT. Translation: CASSREGSGGAMTGELFF.

CDR3 amino acids: CASSLWVAANYGYTF. Written as DNA, the CDR3 is TGTGCCAGCAGTTTATGGGTGGCAGCTAACTATGGCTACACCTTC. J is TRBJ1-2 and V is TRBV28, with no clear D. CDR1 is MDHEN and CDR2 is SYDVKM in the germline V gene. The CDR3 is 15 residues long. Trimming pared 0 bases from V and 0 bases from J, leaving 8 bases between.

This clonotype turned up a few times. The rearrangement links TRBV10-3 to TRBJ2-3; 9 positions match TRBD2. The germline V gene encodes CDR1 ENHRY and CDR2 SYGVKD. The junction had 20 bases not matched to a gene; V was cut back by 8 bases and J by 5 bases. CDR3 length: 18 amino acids. Here the CDR3 reads CAIAQLLASGTKGDTQYF. The DNA of the CDR3 is TGTGCCATCGCCCAGCTCTTGGCTAGCGGGACCAAAGGAGATACGCAGTATTTT.

This clonotype occurred a few times. V is TRBV12-3 or TRBV12-4 and J is TRBJ1-5; no reliable D call. The CDR3 sequence is 14 residues long. V was cut by 5 bases and J by 3 bases, with 11 bases left in between. CDR3 nucleotide sequence: TGTGCCAGCAGTCAAGGACGGTTCAATCAGCCCCAGCATTTT. The encoded protein is CASSQGRFNQPQHF.

The rearrangement uses TRBV9 and TRBJ1-4; 7 bases fit TRBD1. The junction had 9 bases not matched to a gene; V was cut back by 3 bases and J by 4 bases. CDR1 and CDR2 (germline): SGDLS, YYNGEE. The CDR3 has 16 residues. This chain's CDR3 is CASSERTGTVNEKLFF. The CDR3 DNA is TGTGCCAGCAGCGAGAGAACCGGGACAGTTAATGAAAAACTGTTTTTT.

This clonotype has only a few counts. The chain is built from TRBV20-1 and TRBJ2-5, with unresolved D. CDR1 DFQATT and CDR2 SNEGSKA come from the germline V gene (reference sequence). The CDR3 length is 14 residues. V shed 6 bases and J shed 2 bases, with 16 bases lying between them. CDR3 residues: CSAPRRDTQETQYF. The DNA of the CDR3 is TGCAGTGCCCCCCGAAGAGACACGCAAGAGACCCAGTACTTC.

V is TRBV7-2 and J is TRBJ2-5, with D possibly being TRBD2 (7 bases). The CDR3 spans 13 residues. The V end was cut by 10 bases, the J end by 4 bases, with 16 bases between. The germline V gene encodes CDR1 SGHTA and CDR2 FQGNSA. CDR3 nucleotide sequence: TGTGCCACCCGACTCGGGGGGCTAGAGACCCAGTACTTC. This translates into CATRLGGLETQYF.

This clonotype was counted a few times. The gene calls are TRBV4-1 and TRBJ2-3; TRBD2 aligns across 8 bases. The CDR3 has 16 residues. J gave up 4 bases and V 4 bases, and 10 bases lay outside the gene matches. Germline V gene lookup returns CDR1 MGHRA and CDR2 YSYEKL. Here the CDR3 reads CASSPSSQAGADTQYF. CDR3 nucleotides: TGCGCCAGCAGCCCTAGTAGTCAAGCGGGGGCAGATACGCAGTATTTT.

This clonotype came up a few times. This chain joins TRBV10-1 and TRBJ2-7; D might be TRBD2 (6 bases). Between the trimmed V and J ends, which lost 0 bases and 4 bases, there was a span of 13 bases. CDR3 length: 15 residues. Germline values: CDR1 WNHNN, CDR2 SYGVQD (reference sequence). This CDR3 is CASSESNGGAYEQYF. The CDR3 nucleotides read TGCGCCAGCAGTGAGTCGAACGGGGGAGCGTACGAGCAGTACTTC.

The rearrangement uses TRBV24-1 and TRBJ2-1; 10 bases line up with TRBD1. The CDR3 totals 13 residues. J was trimmed by 7 bases and V by 6 bases; bases with no gene match: 2. Germline V gene lookup returns CDR1 KGHDR and CDR2 SFDVKD. The CDR3 loop reads CATSRDRGNEQFF. In DNA form, the CDR3 reads TGTGCCACCAGTCGGGACAGGGGTAATGAGCAGTTCTTC.

This chain uses TRBV20-1 with TRBJ2-5, with 9 bases that match TRBD2. Germline CDR1 DFQATT, CDR2 SNEGSKA (reference sequence). The CDR3 spans 17 residues. V dropped 0 bases and J dropped 0; count of bases not matched to a gene: 8. The CDR3 is CSARDPLGGGDQETQYF. The CDR3 bases are TGCAGTGCTAGAGATCCCCTCGGCGGGGGGGACCAAGAGACCCAGTACTTC.

The V and J genes are TRBV12-3 or TRBV12-4 and TRBJ2-7, with 7 bases aligning to TRBD1. The CDR3 consists of 16 residues. The V gene end was trimmed by 3 bases and the J gene end by 3 bases; junction bases not matched to a gene: 11. CDR3 DNA sequence: TGTGCCAGCAGTTTGACCTCGACAGGGTCTAACTACGAGCAGTACTTC. Translated: CASSLTSTGSNYEQYF.

The chain joins TRBV4-1 to TRBJ2-7; maybe TRBD2 (6 bases). This CDR3 region has 17 residues. V lost 1 base and J 2 bases, leaving 18 bases between the germline ends. CDR1 is MGHRA, CDR2 YSYEKL, per germline. The CDR3 DNA is TGCGCCAGCAGCCAAGCATGGTCCGCGGGGCGGGCCTACGAGCAGTACTTC. It codes for CASSQAWSAGRAYEQYF.

The rearrangement links TRBV7-9 to TRBJ1-1; D may be TRBD1 (5 bases). The CDR3 covers 14 residues. Germline V lookup: CDR1 SEHNR, CDR2 FQNEAQ (reference sequence). V was cut by 0 bases and J by 4 bases, with 9 bases left in between. The CDR3 sequence is CASSLAGQGTEAFF. For the CDR3, the DNA is TGTGCCAGCAGCTTAGCGGGTCAGGGCACTGAAGCTTTCTTT.

This chain joins TRBV18 and TRBJ2-1; D unclear. The germline gives CDR1 KGHSH, CDR2 LQKENI. The CDR3 sequence is 14 residues long. V lost 2 bases and J 7 bases, leaving 12 bases between the germline ends. DNA of the CDR3: TGTGCCAGCTCACCAGAGGACCTTTCAAATGAGCAGTTCTTC. This sequence encodes CASSPEDLSNEQFF.

J is TRBJ2-5 and V is TRBV7-9; 10 bases fit TRBD2. The germline gives CDR1 SEHNR, CDR2 FQNEAQ (reference sequence). Unmatched junction bases numbered 7, after V lost 7 bases and J lost 2 bases. CDR3 length: 15 amino acids. CDR3 protein: CASTSSSGGQETQYF. In DNA form, the CDR3 reads TGTGCCAGCACCTCATCTAGCGGGGGTCAAGAGACCCAGTACTTC.

This clonotype was observed a handful of times. The CDR3 region has the DNA TGTGCCAGCAGTGTGGCAGGCGTGACCTACGAGCAGTACTTC. Translated, it gives CASSVAGVTYEQYF. The V call is TRBV2, the J call TRBJ2-7, with D uncertain. Germline V gene data show CDR1 as SNHLY and CDR2 as FYNNEI. The CDR3 is 14 residues long. Trimming pared 4 bases from V and 2 bases from J, leaving 12 bases between.

CDR3 loop: CASSLETSNRQFF. The CDR3 DNA reads TGTGCCAGCAGCTTGGAGACTAGCAATCGGCAGTTCTTC. This chain connects TRBV7-8 to TRBJ2-1, with 7 bases fitting TRBD2. V shed 3 bases and J 12 bases; nucleotides not matched to a gene: 8. Looked up from germline, CDR1 is SGHVS and CDR2 is FQNEAQ. The CDR3 runs to 13 residues. Based on the CDR3 plus reference TRBV7-8 and TRBJ2-1, the full variable domain is GAGVSQSPRYKVAKRGQDVALRCDPISGHVSLFWYQQALGQGPEFLTYFQNEAQLDKSGLPSDRFFAERPEGSVSTLKIQRTQQEDSAVYLCASSLETSNRQFFGPGTRLTVL.